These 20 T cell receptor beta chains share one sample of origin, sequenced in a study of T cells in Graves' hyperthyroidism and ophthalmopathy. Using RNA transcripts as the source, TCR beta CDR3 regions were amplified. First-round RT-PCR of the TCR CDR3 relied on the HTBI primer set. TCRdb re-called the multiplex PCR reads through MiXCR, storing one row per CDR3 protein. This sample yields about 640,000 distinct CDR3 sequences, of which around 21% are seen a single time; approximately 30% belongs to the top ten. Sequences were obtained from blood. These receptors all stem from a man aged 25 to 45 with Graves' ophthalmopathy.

CDR3 coding DNA: TGCGCCAGCAGCTTGGAAGGGGGGCCGTGGGATGAGCAGTTCTTC. It is translated as CASSLEGGPWDEQFF. This chain links TRBV5-1 with TRBJ2-1, with D possibly being TRBD1 or TRBD2 (6 bases each). The CDR3 spans 15 residues. The V gene's germline CDR1 is SGHRS and CDR2 YFSETQ. The V gene lost 0 bases and the J gene lost 8 bases, with 15 bases spanning the gap.

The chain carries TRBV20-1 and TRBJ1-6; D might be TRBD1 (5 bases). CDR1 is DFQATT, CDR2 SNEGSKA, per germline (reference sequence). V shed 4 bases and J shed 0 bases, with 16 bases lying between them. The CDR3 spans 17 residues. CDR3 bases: TGCAGTGCTACTCGCCGGGCAGGGAGCTCCTATAATTCACCCCTCCACTTT. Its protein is CSATRRAGSSYNSPLHF.

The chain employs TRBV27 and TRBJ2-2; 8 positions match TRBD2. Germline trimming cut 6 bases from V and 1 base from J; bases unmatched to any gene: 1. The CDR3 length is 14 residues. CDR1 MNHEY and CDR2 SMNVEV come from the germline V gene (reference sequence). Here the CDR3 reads CASRREVNTGELFF. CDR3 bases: TGTGCCAGCAGGCGGGAGGTGAACACCGGGGAGCTGTTTTTT.

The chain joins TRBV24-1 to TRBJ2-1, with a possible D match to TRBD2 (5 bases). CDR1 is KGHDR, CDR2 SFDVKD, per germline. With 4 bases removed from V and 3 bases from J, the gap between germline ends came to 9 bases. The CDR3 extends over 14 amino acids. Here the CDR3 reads CATSEAGLYNEQFF. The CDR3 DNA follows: TGTGCCACCAGTGAGGCGGGTCTCTACAATGAGCAGTTCTTC.

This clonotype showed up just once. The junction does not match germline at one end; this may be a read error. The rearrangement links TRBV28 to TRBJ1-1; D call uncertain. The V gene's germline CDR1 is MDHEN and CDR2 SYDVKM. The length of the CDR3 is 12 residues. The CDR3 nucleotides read TGTGCCAGCAGTACGACGAACACTGAAACTTTCTTT. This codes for CASSTTNTETFF.

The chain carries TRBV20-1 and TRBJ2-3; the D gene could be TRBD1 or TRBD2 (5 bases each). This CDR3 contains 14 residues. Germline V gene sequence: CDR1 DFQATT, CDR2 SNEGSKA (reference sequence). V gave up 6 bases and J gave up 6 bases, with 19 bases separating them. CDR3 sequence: CSAPDGQEGDTQYF. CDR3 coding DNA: TGCAGTGCGCCGGACGGGCAAGAGGGGGATACGCAGTATTTT.

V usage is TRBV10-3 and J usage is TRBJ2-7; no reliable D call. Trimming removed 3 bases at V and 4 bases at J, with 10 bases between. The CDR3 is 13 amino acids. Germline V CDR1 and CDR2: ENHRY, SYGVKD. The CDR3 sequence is CAISEKGLYEQYF. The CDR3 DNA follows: TGTGCCATCAGTGAAAAGGGCTTATACGAGCAGTACTTC.

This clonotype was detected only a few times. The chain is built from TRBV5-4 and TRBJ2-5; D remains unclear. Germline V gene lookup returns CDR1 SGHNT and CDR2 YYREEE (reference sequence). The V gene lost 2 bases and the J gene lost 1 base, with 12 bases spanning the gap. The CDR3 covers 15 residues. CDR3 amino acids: CASSLGRAIQETQYF. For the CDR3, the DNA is TGTGCCAGCAGCTTAGGCCGGGCAATCCAAGAGACCCAGTACTTC.

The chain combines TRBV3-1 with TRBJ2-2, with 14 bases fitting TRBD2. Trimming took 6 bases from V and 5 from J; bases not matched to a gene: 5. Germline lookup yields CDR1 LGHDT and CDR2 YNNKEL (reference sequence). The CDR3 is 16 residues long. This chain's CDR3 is CASSPGTSGGTGELFF. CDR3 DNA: TGTGCCAGCAGTCCTGGGACTAGCGGGGGTACCGGGGAGCTGTTTTTT.

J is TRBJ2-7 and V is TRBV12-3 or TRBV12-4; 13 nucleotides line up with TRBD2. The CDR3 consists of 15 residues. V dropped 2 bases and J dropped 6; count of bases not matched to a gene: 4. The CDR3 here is CASSLTSGRAGEQYF. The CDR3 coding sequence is TGTGCCAGCAGTTTAACTAGCGGGAGGGCCGGCGAGCAGTACTTC.

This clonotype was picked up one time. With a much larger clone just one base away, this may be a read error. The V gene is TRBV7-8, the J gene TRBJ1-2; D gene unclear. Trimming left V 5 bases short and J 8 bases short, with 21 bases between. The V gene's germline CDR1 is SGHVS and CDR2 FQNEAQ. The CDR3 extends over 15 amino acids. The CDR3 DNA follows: TGTGCCAGCAGCCCCCCGGTTGGGGTGACGGAAGGCTACACCTTC. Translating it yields CASSPPVGVTEGYTF.

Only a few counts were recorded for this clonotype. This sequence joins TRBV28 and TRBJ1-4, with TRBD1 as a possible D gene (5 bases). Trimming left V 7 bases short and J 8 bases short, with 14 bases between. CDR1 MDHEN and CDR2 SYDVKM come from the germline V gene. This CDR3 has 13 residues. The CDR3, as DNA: TGTGCCAGCACACCTCAGGGAAGCGAAAAACTGTTTTTT. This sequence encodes CASTPQGSEKLFF.

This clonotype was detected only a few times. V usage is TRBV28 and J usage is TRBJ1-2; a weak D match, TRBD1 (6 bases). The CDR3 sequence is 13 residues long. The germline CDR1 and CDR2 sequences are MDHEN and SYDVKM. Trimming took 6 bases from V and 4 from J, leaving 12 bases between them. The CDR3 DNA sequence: TGTGCCAGCAGCTCCGACAGGAGCTATGGCTACACCTTC. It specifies CASSSDRSYGYTF.

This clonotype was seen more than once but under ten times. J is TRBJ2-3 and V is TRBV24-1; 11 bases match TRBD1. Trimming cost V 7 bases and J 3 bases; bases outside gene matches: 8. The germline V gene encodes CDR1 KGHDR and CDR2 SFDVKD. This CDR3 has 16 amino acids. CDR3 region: CATRGIGTGGTDTQYF. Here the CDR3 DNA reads TGTGCCACCAGAGGCATTGGGACAGGGGGTACAGATACGCAGTATTTT.

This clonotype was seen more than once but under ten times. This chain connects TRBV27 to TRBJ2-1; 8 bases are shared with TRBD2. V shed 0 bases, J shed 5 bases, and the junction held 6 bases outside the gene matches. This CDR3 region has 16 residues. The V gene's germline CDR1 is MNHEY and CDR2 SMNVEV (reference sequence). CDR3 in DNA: TGTGCCAGCAGTTTATCGAGCGGGAGCCCGCACAATGAGCAGTTCTTC. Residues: CASSLSSGSPHNEQFF.

The CDR3 nucleotides read TGCAGTGCTAGAGCAGGGGAAGCGGGTGAAAAACTGTTTTTT. Amino acid sequence: CSARAGEAGEKLFF. This chain connects TRBV20-1 to TRBJ1-4; possibly TRBD1 for D (6 bases). Deletions cut 1 base from V and 7 bases from J, with 13 bases between. Germline V gene sequence: CDR1 DFQATT, CDR2 SNEGSKA (reference sequence). The CDR3 extends over 14 amino acids.

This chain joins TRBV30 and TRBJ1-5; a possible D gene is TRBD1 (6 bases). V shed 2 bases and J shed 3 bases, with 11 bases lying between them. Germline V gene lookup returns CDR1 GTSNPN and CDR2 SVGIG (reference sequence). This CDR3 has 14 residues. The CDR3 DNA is TGTGCCTGGAGTCTCGGACAGTCCAATCAGCCCCAGCATTTT. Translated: CAWSLGQSNQPQHF. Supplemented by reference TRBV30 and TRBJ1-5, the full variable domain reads SQTIHQWPATLVQPVGSPLSLECTVEGTSNPNLYWYRQAAGRGLQLLFYSVGIGQISSEVPQNLSASRPQDRQFILSSKKLLLSDSGFYLCAWSLGQSNQPQHFGDGTRLSIL.

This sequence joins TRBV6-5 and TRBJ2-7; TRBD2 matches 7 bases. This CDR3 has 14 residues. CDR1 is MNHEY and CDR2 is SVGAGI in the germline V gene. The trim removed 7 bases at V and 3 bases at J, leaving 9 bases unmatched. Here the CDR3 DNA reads TGTGCCAGCACTTCCCCGGGGGGTTACTACGAGCAGTACTTC. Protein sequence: CASTSPGGYYEQYF.

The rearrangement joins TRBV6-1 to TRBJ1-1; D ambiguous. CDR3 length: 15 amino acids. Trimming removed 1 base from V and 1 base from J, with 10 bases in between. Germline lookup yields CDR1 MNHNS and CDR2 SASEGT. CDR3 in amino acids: CASSEVVWQNTEAFF. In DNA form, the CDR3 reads TGTGCCAGCAGTGAAGTAGTATGGCAGAACACTGAAGCTTTCTTT.

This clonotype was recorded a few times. The CDR3 sequence is CASSDTGTSSLEQFF. The CDR3 DNA reads TGCGCCAGCAGTGACACCGGGACTAGCAGTCTTGAGCAGTTCTTC. The chain carries TRBV10-2 and TRBJ2-1, with 9 positions matching TRBD2. There are 15 residues in the CDR3. The junction had 9 bases not matched to a gene; V was cut back by 3 bases and J by 9 bases. Germline loops: CDR1 WSHSY, CDR2 SAAADI.